The next 4 T cell receptor beta chains were all read from a single sample in a study of Ad26.COV2.S vaccination and SARS-CoV-2 variants. The data were produced by immunoSEQ multiplex PCR, yet TCRdb's version contains in-frame clones alone and is incomplete. The data contain under 600,000 clones, about nine tenths of them singletons. Treatment reported: 15 to 20 received Ad26.COV2.S at low or high dose, single or two shots; about five received placebo; per-sample allocation not given. Samples came from day 63 after the first vaccine or placebo injection. Sequenced material: peripheral blood, taken in a trial of Ad26.COV2.S vaccine versus placebo. The receptors were gathered from a person aged 18-65 years who received the Ad26.COV2.S COVID-19 vaccine or a placebo.

V and J are TRBV7-8 and TRBJ2-7; no clear D. V was clipped by 10 bases and J by 6 bases, with 25 bases between them. Germline CDR1 and CDR2: SGHVS and FQNEAQ. This CDR3 region has 15 residues. Here the CDR3 DNA reads TGTGCCACCACTGGTCTCCCCTCCCTCCTATCCGAGCAGTACTTC. It encodes CATTGLPSLLSEQYF.

This chain joins TRBV19 and TRBJ1-6, with no clear D. This CDR3 has 15 residues. The germline gives CDR1 LNHDA, CDR2 SQIVND (reference sequence). Trimming removed 3 bases at V and 5 bases at J, with 11 bases between. This CDR3 is CASSMDTDNNSPLHF. In DNA, the CDR3 is TGTGCCAGTAGTATGGATACAGATAATAATTCACCCCTCCACTTT.

The CDR3 region is CASSPPSGVSSYNEQFF. CDR3 in DNA: TGTGCCAGCTCACCCCCCTCCGGGGTTAGCTCCTACAATGAGCAGTTCTTC. This chain joins TRBV18 and TRBJ2-1, with a weak D call TRBD2 (5 bases). The CDR3 runs 17 residues. Trimming stripped 3 bases from V and 0 bases from J, with 15 bases between. Germline V gene sequence: CDR1 KGHSH, CDR2 LQKENI.

The genes are TRBV7-2 and TRBJ2-1; tentative D call: TRBD2 (5 bases). Per the germline V gene, CDR1 is SGHTA and CDR2 is FQGNSA. This CDR3 is 14 amino acids long. Trimming cost V 5 bases and J 6 bases, with 14 bases left between them. Here the CDR3 DNA reads TGTGCCAGCAGCCCAGGAATTGGACTCAATGAGCAGTTCTTC. Translated: CASSPGIGLNEQFF.